This TCR beta chain was found in a study of a mutant IDH1 vaccine in newly diagnosed glioma. Indicated time point: week 5, during vaccination. Every vaccination contained 300 ug of the mutant IDH1 20-mer peptide and was paired with topical imiquimod. The repertoire was sequenced with immunoSEQ multiplex PCR; TCRdb's copy has only in-frame clones and lacks some. The sample consists of 60,000 or so clones, around 90% of them appearing once. Remarks on this clone: The antigen is unknown.

Germline CDR1 reads MNHNS; CDR2 reads SASEGT. J lost 4 bases, V lost 4 bases, and 2 bases had no gene match. CDR3 length: 13 residues. Sample: PBMCs, taken from a glioma patient whose treatment included an IDH1 peptide vaccine. The chain recombines TRBV6-1 with TRBJ2-7; 9 nucleotides match TRBD1. The receptor comes from a woman aged 35 to 49 with glioma. Here the CDR3 DNA reads TGTGCCAGCAGTGGGGACAGGGAATACGAGCAGTACTTC. Amino acids: CASSGDREYEQYF.